Following are 21 T cell receptor beta chains from one sample sequenced in a study of shared clonotypes between healthy human individuals. Some clones are missing from TCRdb's copy, which holds only in-frame ones; the method was immunoSEQ multiplex PCR. Found here are roughly 1,100,000 clones, around 74% of them singletons; the top ten hold 1.4%. The material sequenced was memory CD4+ T cells sorted from blood. Described subset: CD45RA-negative fraction. These receptors were taken from a young man in good health.

The gene calls are TRBV4-3 and TRBJ1-1, with a tentative D call TRBD1 (6 bases). The length of the CDR3 is 12 residues. CDR1 is LGHNA and CDR2 is YSLEER in the germline V gene. V gave up 3 bases and J gave up 6 bases, with 8 bases separating them. Here the CDR3 DNA reads TGCGCCAGCAGCCACAGGGGATCTGAAGCTTTCTTT. It yields the protein CASSHRGSEAFF.

V and J are TRBV15 and TRBJ2-7; unclear D gene. Trimming stripped 1 base from V and 12 bases from J, with 16 bases between. The CDR3 is 13 amino acids. Germline CDR1 is LNHNV and CDR2 is YYDKDF (reference sequence). The CDR3 protein is CATSRADLERRYF. As DNA, the CDR3 is TGTGCCACCAGCAGAGCAGATTTGGAACGTAGGTACTTC.

The rearrangement links TRBV10-3 to TRBJ2-3, with 9 bases aligning to TRBD2. Per germline, CDR1 ENHRY and CDR2 SYGVKD. The CDR3 contains 16 residues. V lost 7 bases to trimming and J lost 1 base; unmatched junction nucleotides: 9. The CDR3 region is CAITPGSSGGTDTQYF. CDR3 in DNA: TGTGCCATCACCCCAGGGTCTAGCGGGGGCACAGATACGCAGTATTTT.

The chain employs TRBV4-3 and TRBJ2-1; D remains unclear. This CDR3 region has 14 residues. Germline V gene sequence: CDR1 LGHNA, CDR2 YSLEER. Trimming removed 5 bases from V and 0 bases from J, with 8 bases in between. CDR3 region: CASSSDLSYNEQFF. The CDR3 coding sequence is TGCGCCAGCAGCTCGGACCTCTCCTACAATGAGCAGTTCTTC.

The V gene is TRBV20-1, the J gene TRBJ2-7; D might be TRBD1 (5 bases). The CDR3 length is 11 residues. Trimming stripped 6 bases from V and 6 bases from J, with 12 bases between. Germline V gene sequence: CDR1 DFQATT, CDR2 SNEGSKA (reference sequence). The CDR3: CSAKQAFEQYF. The CDR3, as DNA: TGCAGTGCCAAACAGGCGTTCGAGCAGTACTTC.

The V and J genes are TRBV6-5 and TRBJ1-5; possible D gene TRBD1, 6 bases. CDR1 and CDR2 (germline): MNHEY, SVGAGI. V lost 1 base and J lost 2, with 9 bases in between. The CDR3 has 15 amino acids. CDR3 DNA: TGTGCCAGCAGTTACTACTCAGGGGGCAATCAGCCCCAGCATTTT. Translated, it gives CASSYYSGGNQPQHF.

This chain connects TRBV11-2 to TRBJ1-2; D is unresolved. The V end was cut by 1 base, the J end by 8 bases, with 23 bases between. The CDR3 sequence is 17 residues long. Looked up from germline, CDR1 is SGHAT and CDR2 is FQNNGV. CDR3 sequence reads: CASSLGSGILNYGGYTF. The CDR3 nucleotides are TGTGCCAGCAGCTTAGGCTCCGGGATACTTAACTATGGAGGCTACACCTTC.

This clone was found once. This chain links TRBV29-1 with TRBJ1-1, with D unresolved. Germline-derived CDR1 and CDR2 are SQVTM and ANQGSEA. The CDR3 is 11 amino acids. V gave up 0 bases and J gave up 11 bases, with 10 bases separating them. Here the CDR3 reads CSVEDPPGAFF. The CDR3 DNA is TGCAGCGTTGAAGACCCCCCTGGGGCTTTCTTT.

There are a few counts of this clone. The rearrangement joins TRBV11-2 to TRBJ2-7; TRBD2 might be the D (6 bases). Deletions cut 2 bases from V and 6 bases from J, with 11 bases between. Germline V gene data show CDR1 as SGHAT and CDR2 as FQNNGV. CDR3 length: 13 residues. The CDR3 nucleotides are TGTGCCAGCAGCTTACAGGGACTTTCCGAGCAGTACTTC. Encoded protein: CASSLQGLSEQYF. Full variable domain (outside the CDR3, taken from reference TRBV11-2 and TRBJ2-7): EAGVAQSPRYKIIEKRQSVAFWCNPISGHATLYWYQQILGQGPKLLIQFQNNGVVDDSQLPKDRFSAERLKGVDSTLKIQPAKLEDSAVYLCASSLQGLSEQYFGPGTRLTVT.

V usage is TRBV7-9 and J usage is TRBJ1-2; D is possibly TRBD1 (6 bases). The CDR3 sequence is 14 residues long. V lost 5 bases and J lost 8, with 18 bases in between. CDR1 and CDR2 (germline): SEHNR, FQNEAQ (reference sequence). The chain's CDR3 is CASSLTQGSEGYTF. CDR3 in DNA: TGTGCCAGCAGCCTCACACAGGGAAGTGAAGGCTACACCTTC. The complete variable domain, with remaining parts taken from reference TRBV7-9 and TRBJ1-2, reads DTGVSQNPRHKITKRGQNVTFRCDPISEHNRLYWYRQTLGQGPEFLTYFQNEAQLEKSRLLSDRFSAERPKGSFSTLEIQRTEQGDSAMYLCASSLTQGSEGYTFGSGTRLTVV.

The chain is built from TRBV6-6 and TRBJ1-5; D not certain. This CDR3 region has 14 residues. From germline, CDR1 is MNHNY and CDR2 SVGAGI (reference sequence). Trimming shortened V by 6 bases and J by 1 base, and 10 bases separated the two germline ends. CDR3 nucleotide sequence: TGTGCCAGCAGAGAAGGTTCGAGCAATCAGCCCCAGCATTTT. Amino acid sequence: CASREGSSNQPQHF.

This clone was observed a few times. This chain joins TRBV5-1 and TRBJ2-7; D may correspond to TRBD1 or TRBD2 (5 bases each). Germline assignment: CDR1 SGHRS and CDR2 YFSETQ. Between the trimmed V and J ends, which lost 3 bases and 2 bases, there was a span of 12 bases. This CDR3 spans 14 amino acids. The CDR3 protein is CASSSGTEPYEQYF. CDR3 DNA sequence: TGCGCCAGCAGCTCCGGGACGGAACCCTACGAGCAGTACTTC.

The chain combines TRBV18 with TRBJ1-4, with D unresolved. The V and J ends lost 3 bases and 6 bases respectively, with 8 bases between them. Germline V gene lookup returns CDR1 KGHSH and CDR2 LQKENI. The CDR3 runs to 13 residues. This CDR3 is CASSPYGDEKLFF. The CDR3 coding sequence is TGTGCCAGCTCACCGTATGGGGATGAAAAACTGTTTTTT.

This clone was observed a few times. This same CDR3 is encoded by further DNA sequences in the sample. The chain joins TRBV10-3 to TRBJ1-4; no clear D gene. Trimming took 0 bases from V and 8 from J, leaving 4 bases between them. Looked up from germline, CDR1 is ENHRY and CDR2 is SYGVKD. The CDR3 is 12 residues long. As DNA, the CDR3 is TGTGCCATCAGTGAGTCTGCAGAAAAACTGTTTTTT. This gives the protein CAISESAEKLFF.

The chain combines TRBV28 with TRBJ1-2; no clear D. Trimming stripped 3 bases from V and 6 bases from J, with 17 bases between. This CDR3 is built from 15 residues. Germline-derived CDR1 and CDR2 are MDHEN and SYDVKM. The CDR3 here is CASSFTRAPRDGYTF. The CDR3 region has the DNA TGTGCCAGCAGTTTTACAAGGGCCCCGAGGGATGGCTACACCTTC.

This chain joins TRBV6-1 and TRBJ1-6; D is possibly TRBD1 (5 bases). Germline CDR1 MNHNS, CDR2 SASEGT. Deletions cut 7 bases from V and 10 bases from J, with 8 bases between. The length of the CDR3 is 11 residues. CDR3 bases: TGTGCCAGCAATGGGGCATCACCCCTCCACTTT. The encoded protein is CASNGASPLHF.

This clone appeared a single time. V is TRBV5-1 and J is TRBJ2-1, with 8 bases that match TRBD1. The CDR3 covers 13 residues. V lost 4 bases, J lost 6 bases, and 3 bases stayed unmatched. Germline values: CDR1 SGHRS, CDR2 YFSETQ. The DNA for the CDR3 is TGCGCCAGCAGCGGTGACAGGGGCAATGAGCAGTTCTTC. Amino acids: CASSGDRGNEQFF. The whole variable domain, remainder taken from reference TRBV5-1 and TRBJ2-1, is KAGVTQTPRYLIKTRGQQVTLSCSPISGHRSVSWYQQTPGQGLQFLFEYFSETQRNKGNFPGRFSGRQFSNSRSEMNVSTLELGDSALYLCASSGDRGNEQFFGPGTRLTVL.

This chain joins TRBV30 and TRBJ1-2, with a tentative D call TRBD1 (5 bases). There are 12 residues in the CDR3. Germline-derived CDR1 and CDR2 are GTSNPN and SVGIG (reference sequence). The CDR3 sequence is CVLGTRTKGYTF. As DNA, the CDR3 is TGTGTTCTGGGGACCAGAACGAAGGGCTACACCTTC.

This chain links TRBV2 with TRBJ2-7; 7 positions match TRBD2. Trimming removed 6 bases from V and 2 bases from J; junction bases left unmatched: 13. Germline V gives CDR1 SNHLY, CDR2 FYNNEI. This CDR3 spans 16 amino acids. CDR3 region: CASSLGPSGAPYEQYF. The CDR3 region has the DNA TGTGCCAGCAGCCTAGGGCCTAGCGGAGCCCCCTACGAGCAGTACTTC.

The chain recombines TRBV25-1 with TRBJ1-4; D remains unclear. The CDR3 is 16 residues long. The ends were cut back, 4 bases at V and 8 bases at J, with 20 bases in the middle. Germline-derived CDR1 and CDR2 are MGHDK and SYGVNS. The CDR3 is CASSANQIARQEKLFF. Here the CDR3 DNA reads TGTGCCAGCAGTGCTAATCAGATCGCTCGGCAGGAAAAACTGTTTTTT.

The chain links TRBV6-6 to TRBJ2-1; D tentatively reads TRBD1 or TRBD2 (6 bases each). Germline assignment: CDR1 MNHNY and CDR2 SVGAGI (reference sequence). The CDR3 runs 16 residues. V was trimmed by 4 bases and J by 1 base, leaving 14 bases between them. CDR3 nucleotides: TGTGCCAGCAGTTCTAGGAGGGGGGATTCCTACAATGAGCAGTTCTTC. It is translated as CASSSRRGDSYNEQFF.